Sequencing of this T cell receptor beta chain was carried out in a study of beta chain features in type 1 diabetes. Study in general: Healthy donors and patients showed comparable age, gender and cell yields.

Deletions cut 0 bases from V and 8 bases from J, with 13 bases between. The CDR3 is 14 amino acids. Per germline, CDR1 GTSNPN and CDR2 SVGIG (reference sequence). All of the isolated RNA was reverse transcribed, so expressed TCRB transcripts were sequenced. Using immunoSEQ multiplex PCR, the repertoire was profiled, and TCRdb retains in-frame clones only, with some absent. The data show approximately 170,000 clones, approximately 62% seen once. Concerning this clone: The antigen is not known.

General observations from the study: These data did not resolve whether HLA type affects TCRB rearrangement. All four CD4+ subsets of Type 1 diabetes patients contained TCRB CDR3s that were moderately but significantly shorter.

The TCR sequence derives from a man aged 25-40 years with type 1 diabetes. Sequenced: naive CD4+ T cells from blood. The chain couples TRBV30 to TRBJ2-2, with D possibly matching TRBD2 (6 bases). Written as DNA, the CDR3 is TGTGCCTGGAGTGTCAGAACCGGGGGAGGGGAGCTGTTTTTT. Its protein product is CAWSVRTGGGELFF.